These 18 T cell receptor beta chains came from one sample sequenced in a study of T cells expressing NK-cell markers. TCRdb re-called the 5' RACE reads and gives one entry per CDR3 protein, without DNA. Its table records about 460,000 distinct CDR3 sequences. The sample was blood T cells: a sorted CD56 or NKG2C T cell subset, CD4+ or CD8+ T cells, or bulk PBMC T cells (not recorded which). Source of these receptors: a woman between 50 and 59 years old in good health.

V gene TRBV28 combines with J gene TRBJ1-1; TCRdb proposes TRBD1, but this gene call is untestable without DNA. The CDR3 covers 14 residues. The V gene's germline CDR1 is MDHEN and CDR2 SYDVKM. The CDR3 region is CASSLDDRGTEAFF.

The V gene is TRBV11-2, the J gene TRBJ2-5; TCRdb names TRBD2, which stays unverified in the absence of DNA. Germline V CDR1 and CDR2: SGHAT, FQNNGV. The CDR3 consists of 18 residues. This chain's CDR3 is CASSLDRWTSTFQETQYF.

The rearrangement links TRBV11-2 to TRBJ2-5. Germline values: CDR1 SGHAT, CDR2 FQNNGV. This CDR3 spans 15 amino acids. The CDR3 region is CASSLVGFSQETQYF.

The V and J genes are TRBV6-1 and TRBJ2-1; TCRdb's assignment of TRBD2 cannot be checked, as there is no DNA. The germline V gene encodes CDR1 MNHNS and CDR2 SASEGT. The CDR3 sequence is 15 residues long. The CDR3 sequence: CASSTTGGGANEQFF.

The gene calls are TRBV29-1 and TRBJ2-3; TCRdb calls TRBD2, which cannot be checked without DNA. The CDR3 sequence is 13 residues long. Germline loops: CDR1 SQVTM, CDR2 ANQGSEA. The CDR3 spells CSVEGRLADTQYF.

The chain carries TRBV12-5 and TRBJ2-1. This CDR3 is 11 amino acids long. Looked up from germline, CDR1 is LGHNT and CDR2 is FRNRAP. The CDR3 loop is CASDRYNEQFF.

The gene calls are TRBV4-1 and TRBJ2-1; TCRdb's D call of TRBD1 is untestable without DNA. Germline CDR1 reads MGHRA; CDR2 reads YSYEKL. The CDR3 sequence is 14 residues long. The CDR3 sequence: CASSLIPTGSEQFF.

This chain uses TRBV3-1 with TRBJ2-5; checking the TCRdb D call of TRBD1 is not possible without DNA. The germline CDR1 and CDR2 sequences are LGHDT and YNNKEL (reference sequence). The CDR3 consists of 13 residues. CDR3 sequence: CASQPTVQETQYF.

This CDR3 is CASSEFGQQETQYF. This rearrangement joins TRBV25-1 to TRBJ2-5; TCRdb indicates TRBD1, and absent DNA this call remains unverified. The CDR3 contains 14 residues. Germline values: CDR1 MGHDK, CDR2 SYGVNS.

The genes are TRBV7-9 and TRBJ2-1; as DNA is missing, the TRBD2 call by TCRdb cannot be tested. The CDR3 length is 16 residues. Germline CDR1 SEHNR, CDR2 FQNEAQ (reference sequence). CDR3 loop: CASSLALSGRVNEQFF.

The chain is built from TRBV5-1 and TRBJ2-1. Germline lookup yields CDR1 SGHRS and CDR2 YFSETQ. This CDR3 is built from 12 residues. CDR3 sequence: CASSQILDEQFF.

This chain joins TRBV20-1 and TRBJ2-5. This CDR3 has 14 amino acids. Per germline, CDR1 DFQATT and CDR2 SNEGSKA (reference sequence). This CDR3 is CSAATGILQETQYF.

This chain connects TRBV20-1 to TRBJ2-1; there is no DNA to check the TCRdb D call of TRBD2. Per germline, CDR1 DFQATT and CDR2 SNEGSKA (reference sequence). This CDR3 comprises 13 residues. The CDR3 is CSVLAGANHEQFF.

The J gene is TRBJ1-2, the V gene TRBV11-2; the D call from TCRdb, TRBD1, cannot be confirmed without DNA. Looked up from germline, CDR1 is SGHAT and CDR2 is FQNNGV. This CDR3 has 14 amino acids. CDR3 loop: CASSPRQVTYGYTF.

This chain connects TRBV12-5 to TRBJ1-5. Germline V gene data show CDR1 as LGHNT and CDR2 as FRNRAP. The CDR3 runs to 18 residues. The CDR3: CASGWGRDTGLSNQPQHF. Full variable domain (missing parts from reference TRBV12-5 and TRBJ1-5): DARVTQTPRHKVTEMGQEVTMRCQPILGHNTVFWYRQTMMQGLELLAYFRNRAPLDDSGMPKDRFSAEMPDATLATLKIQPSEPRDSAVYFCASGWGRDTGLSNQPQHFGDGTRLSIL.

This chain uses TRBV12-3 or TRBV12-4 with TRBJ1-6; there is no DNA to check the TCRdb D call of TRBD1. The CDR3 sequence is 13 residues long. CDR3 region: CASRGTANSPLHF.

The chain recombines TRBV6-1 with TRBJ2-1; TCRdb proposes TRBD1, but this gene call is untestable without DNA. This CDR3 comprises 11 residues. From germline, CDR1 is MNHNS and CDR2 SASEGT. The CDR3 sequence: CASRRGGTQFF.

The chain carries TRBV10-3 and TRBJ1-1. Germline V CDR1 and CDR2: ENHRY, SYGVKD. The CDR3 is made up of 14 amino acids. CDR3 amino acids: CAISEKHENTEAFF.